This T cell receptor beta chain came from a study of human T cells and chemical hapten exposure. A single record per CDR3 protein comes from TCRdb applying MiXCR to the RACE reads. The table has more than 75,000 distinct CDR3 sequences, about 9.3% seen once. This clonotype has at least ten counts. The CDR3 contains 17 residues. Trimming removed 3 bases at V and 1 base at J, with 18 bases between. Noted time point: patch test 2, 6 weeks after DPC sensitization. Noted treatment: therapeutic diphenylcyclopropenone sensitization with weekly scalp DPC. The chain couples TRBV12-3 or TRBV12-4 to TRBJ1-2; maybe TRBD1 (5 bases). This TCR came from a woman aged 40 to 50 with alopecia areata. Some clones in this sample may be carry-over from other donors' samples. Here the sequenced sample was whole blood, taken in connection with sensitization to the hapten diphenylcyclopropenone (DPC). CDR3 sequence: CASSFVLRSGVNYGYTF. DNA for the CDR3: TGTGCCAGCAGTTTCGTTTTACGGTCGGGGGTTAACTATGGCTACACCTTC.